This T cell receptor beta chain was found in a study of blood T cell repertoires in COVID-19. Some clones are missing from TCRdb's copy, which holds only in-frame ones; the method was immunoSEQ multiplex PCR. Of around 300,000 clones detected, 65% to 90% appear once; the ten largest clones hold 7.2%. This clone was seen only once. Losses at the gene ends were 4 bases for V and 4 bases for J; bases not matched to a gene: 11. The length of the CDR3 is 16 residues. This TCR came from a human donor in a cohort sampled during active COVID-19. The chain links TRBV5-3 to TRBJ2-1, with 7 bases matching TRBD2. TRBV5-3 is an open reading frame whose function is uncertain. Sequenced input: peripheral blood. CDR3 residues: CARSPGSLAEYNEQFF. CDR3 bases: TGTGCCAGAAGCCCCGGGAGCCTAGCGGAATACAATGAGCAGTTCTTC.